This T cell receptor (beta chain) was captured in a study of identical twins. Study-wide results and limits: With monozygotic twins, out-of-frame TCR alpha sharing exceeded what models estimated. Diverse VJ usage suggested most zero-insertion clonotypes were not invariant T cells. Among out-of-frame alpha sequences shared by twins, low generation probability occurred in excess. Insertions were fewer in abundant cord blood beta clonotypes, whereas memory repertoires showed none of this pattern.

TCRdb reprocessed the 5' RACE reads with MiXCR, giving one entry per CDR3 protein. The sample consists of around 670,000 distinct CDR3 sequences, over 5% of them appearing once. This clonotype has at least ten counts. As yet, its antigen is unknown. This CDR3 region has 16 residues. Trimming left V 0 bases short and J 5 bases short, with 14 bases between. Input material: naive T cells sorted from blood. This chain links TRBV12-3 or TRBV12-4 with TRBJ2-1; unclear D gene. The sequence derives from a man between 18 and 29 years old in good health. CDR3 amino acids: CASSLAGRRLDNEQFF. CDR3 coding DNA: TGTGCCAGCAGTTTAGCGGGCCGACGCCTTGACAATGAGCAGTTCTTC.